This T cell receptor (beta chain) was observed in a study of cytomegalovirus exposure and HLA in healthy donors. Findings and caveats of the study: Sequencing likely caused a cluster of highly shared sequence variants. Most of the CMV-associated TCR beta chains (in a later analysis) appeared to be HLA-restricted.

This clone showed up just a few times. Its antigen is as yet unknown. Germline V gives CDR1 DFQATT, CDR2 SNEGSKA (reference sequence). The CDR3 loop spans 11 amino acids. V was shortened by 5 bases and J by 1 base, with 5 bases between the two germline ends. The PCR made use of 60 Vbeta and 13 Jbeta primers. The data were produced by immunoSEQ multiplex PCR, yet TCRdb's version contains in-frame clones alone and is incomplete. The sample consists of a few hundred thousand clones, roughly four fifths of them appearing once. Sequenced: PBMCs. The rearrangement joins TRBV20-1 to TRBJ1-1; D is uncertain. The receptor's source is a woman aged 45 to 65 in good health and CMV-seropositive. The CDR3 DNA follows: TGCAGTGCTCTTTCGAACACTGAAGCTTTCTTT. Amino acid sequence: CSALSNTEAFF.